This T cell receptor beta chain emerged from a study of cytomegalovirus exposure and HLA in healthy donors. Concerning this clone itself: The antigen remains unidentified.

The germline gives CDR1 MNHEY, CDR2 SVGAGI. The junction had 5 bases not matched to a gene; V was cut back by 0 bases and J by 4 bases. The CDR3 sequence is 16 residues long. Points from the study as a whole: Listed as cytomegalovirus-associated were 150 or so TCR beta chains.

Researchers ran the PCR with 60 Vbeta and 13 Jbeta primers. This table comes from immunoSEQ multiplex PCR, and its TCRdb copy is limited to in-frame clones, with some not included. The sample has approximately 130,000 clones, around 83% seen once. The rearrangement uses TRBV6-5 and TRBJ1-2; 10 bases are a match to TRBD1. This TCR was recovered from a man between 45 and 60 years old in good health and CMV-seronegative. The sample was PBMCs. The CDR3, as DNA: TGTGCCAGCAGTTACTCGATGACAGGGGGCTCCTATGGCTACACCTTC. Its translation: CASSYSMTGGSYGYTF.